This passage covers 7 T cell receptor beta chains from one sample sequenced in a study of T cell repertoires in cytomegalovirus infection. MiXCR, run by TCRdb on the reads, gives a single entry per CDR3 protein. Here the sample spans 480,000 or so distinct CDR3 sequences, 11% being singletons. The sequencing input was PBMCs. Source of these receptors: a human donor in good health (CMV status not recorded). Some clones in this sample may be carry-over from other donors' samples.

Ten or more counts support this clonotype. V usage is TRBV11-3 and J usage is TRBJ2-3; 9 nucleotides match TRBD2. The CDR3 is 16 amino acids. The V segment lost 1 base and the J segment 2 bases; nucleotides outside the gene matches: 4. Germline CDR1 and CDR2: SGHNT and YENEEA. This CDR3 reads CASSLGGGGATDTQYF. The DNA for the CDR3 is TGTGCCAGCAGCTTAGGCGGCGGGGGGGCCACAGATACGCAGTATTTT.

The table lists this clonotype with many counts. The genes are TRBV11-2 and TRBJ2-1; a possible D gene is TRBD2 (6 bases). Germline lookup yields CDR1 SGHAT and CDR2 FQNNGV. Trimming removed 1 base from V and 1 base from J, with 17 bases in between. This CDR3 is 18 amino acids long. The CDR3 loop reads CASSLGTSGAGSYNEQFF. As DNA, the CDR3 is TGTGCCAGCAGCTTAGGGACCTCTGGAGCGGGTTCCTACAATGAGCAGTTCTTC. Combining the CDR3 with reference TRBV11-2 and TRBJ2-1 gives the whole variable domain EAGVAQSPRYKIIEKRQSVAFWCNPISGHATLYWYQQILGQGPKLLIQFQNNGVVDDSQLPKDRFSAERLKGVDSTLKIQPAKLEDSAVYLCASSLGTSGAGSYNEQFFGPGTRLTVL.

The J gene is TRBJ2-2, the V gene TRBV7-6; D remains ambiguous. Germline V gene sequence: CDR1 SGHVS, CDR2 FNYEAQ. This CDR3 spans 13 amino acids. Trimming cost V 6 bases and J 4 bases, with 9 bases left between them. CDR3 residues: CASREDFTGELFF. The CDR3 nucleotides are TGTGCCAGCAGGGAAGATTTCACCGGGGAGCTGTTTTTT.

This clonotype was found many times. The rearrangement links TRBV19 to TRBJ2-1; perhaps TRBD1 as D (6 bases). Trimming left V 5 bases short and J 0 bases short, with 11 bases between. From germline, CDR1 is LNHDA and CDR2 SQIVND (reference sequence). This CDR3 is 15 amino acids long. The CDR3 coding sequence is TGTGCCAGTAGTTCTACCAGGGGCTCCTACAATGAGCAGTTCTTC. This encodes CASSSTRGSYNEQFF.

The gene calls are TRBV20-1 and TRBJ2-1; D is tentatively TRBD1 or TRBD2 (6 bases each). From germline, CDR1 is DFQATT and CDR2 SNEGSKA (reference sequence). This CDR3 contains 11 residues. In nucleotides, the CDR3 is TGCACCTTTGGGGGGCGGAATGAGCAGTTCTTC. Amino acid sequence: CTFGGRNEQFF.

This clonotype was detected only a few times. This chain joins TRBV12-3 or TRBV12-4 and TRBJ2-2; no firm D call. The V end lost 7 bases, the J end lost 1 base, and 19 bases lay between the germline ends. The CDR3 spans 17 residues. CDR3 residues: CASTNRAGLLNTGELFF. For the CDR3, the DNA is TGTGCCAGCACCAACCGGGCAGGCCTTTTGAACACCGGGGAGCTGTTTTTT.

Ten or more counts support this clonotype. This chain connects TRBV20-1 to TRBJ1-1, with 8 bases lining up with TRBD1. The V and J ends lost 6 bases and 2 bases, in that order; junction bases with no gene match: 8. Germline CDR1 reads DFQATT; CDR2 reads SNEGSKA (reference sequence). This CDR3 contains 14 residues. CDR3 bases: TGCAGTGCCCTCGGGCAGGGGGCAAACACTGAAGCTTTCTTT. Its translation: CSALGQGANTEAFF.